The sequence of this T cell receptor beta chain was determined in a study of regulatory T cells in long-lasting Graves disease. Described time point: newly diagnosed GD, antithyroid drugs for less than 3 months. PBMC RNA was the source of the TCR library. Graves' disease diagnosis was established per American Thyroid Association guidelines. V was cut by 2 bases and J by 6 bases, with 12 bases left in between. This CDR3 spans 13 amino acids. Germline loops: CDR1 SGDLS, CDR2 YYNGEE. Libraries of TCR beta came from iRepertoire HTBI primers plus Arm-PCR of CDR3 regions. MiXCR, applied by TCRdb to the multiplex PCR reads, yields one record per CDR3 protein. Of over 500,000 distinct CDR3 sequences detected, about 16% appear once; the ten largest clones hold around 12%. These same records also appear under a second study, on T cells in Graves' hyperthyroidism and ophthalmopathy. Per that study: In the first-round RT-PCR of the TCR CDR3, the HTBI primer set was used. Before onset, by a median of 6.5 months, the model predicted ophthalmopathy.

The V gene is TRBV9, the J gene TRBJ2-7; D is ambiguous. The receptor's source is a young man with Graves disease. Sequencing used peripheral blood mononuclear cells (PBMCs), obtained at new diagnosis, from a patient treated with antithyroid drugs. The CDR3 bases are TGTGCCAGCAGCGTCGTGGTGGGAAGCGAGCAGTACTTC. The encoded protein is CASSVVVGSEQYF.